This T cell receptor beta chain was recovered during a study of control samples from healthy donors and cancer patients. The V gene's germline CDR1 is MNHEY and CDR2 SMNVEV (reference sequence). V shed 3 bases and J shed 1 base, with 7 bases lying between them. CDR3 length: 14 residues. Sequencing used immunoSEQ multiplex PCR; TCRdb keeps in-frame clones, though not all of them. The sample comprises 150,000 to 200,000 clones, more than 85% of which are singletons, and about 2% rests with the top ten. The source of this sequence is a woman aged 40 to 50 in good health. Material for sequencing was blood. The V gene is TRBV27, the J gene TRBJ1-5, with no clear D. As DNA, the CDR3 is TGTGCCAGCAGTTTTAGCGGAAGCAATCAGCCCCAGCATTTT. It encodes CASSFSGSNQPQHF.